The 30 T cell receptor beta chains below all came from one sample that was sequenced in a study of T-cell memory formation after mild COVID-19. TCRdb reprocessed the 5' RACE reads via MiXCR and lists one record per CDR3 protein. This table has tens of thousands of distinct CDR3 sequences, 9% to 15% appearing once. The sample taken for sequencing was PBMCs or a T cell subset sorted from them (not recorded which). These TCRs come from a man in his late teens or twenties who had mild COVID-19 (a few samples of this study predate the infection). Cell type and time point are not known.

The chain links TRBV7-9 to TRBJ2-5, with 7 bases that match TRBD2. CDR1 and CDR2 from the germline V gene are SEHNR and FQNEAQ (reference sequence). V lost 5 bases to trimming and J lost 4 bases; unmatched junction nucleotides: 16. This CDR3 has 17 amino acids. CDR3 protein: CASSIYGRGDELETQYF. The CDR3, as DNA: TGTGCCAGCAGCATCTATGGGAGGGGCGATGAATTAGAGACCCAGTACTTC.

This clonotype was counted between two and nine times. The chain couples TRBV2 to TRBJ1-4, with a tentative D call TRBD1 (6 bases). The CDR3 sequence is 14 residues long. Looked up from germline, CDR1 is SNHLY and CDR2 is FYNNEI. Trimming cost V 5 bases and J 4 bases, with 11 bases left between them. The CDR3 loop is CASSRRTVNEKLFF. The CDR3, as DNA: TGTGCCAGCAGTAGGCGGACAGTTAATGAAAAACTGTTTTTT.

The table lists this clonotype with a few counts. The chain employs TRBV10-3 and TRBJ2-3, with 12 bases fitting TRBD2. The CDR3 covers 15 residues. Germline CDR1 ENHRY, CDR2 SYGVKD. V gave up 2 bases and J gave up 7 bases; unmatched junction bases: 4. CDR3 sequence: CAISEPSGGANTQYF. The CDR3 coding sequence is TGTGCCATCAGTGAGCCTAGCGGGGGGGCCAATACGCAGTATTTT.

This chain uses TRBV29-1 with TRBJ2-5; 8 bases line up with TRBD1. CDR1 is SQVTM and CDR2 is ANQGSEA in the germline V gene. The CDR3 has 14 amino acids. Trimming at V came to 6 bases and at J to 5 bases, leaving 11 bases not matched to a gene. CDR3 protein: CSVRETGVLETQYF. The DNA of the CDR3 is TGCAGCGTACGTGAGACAGGGGTTTTGGAGACCCAGTACTTC.

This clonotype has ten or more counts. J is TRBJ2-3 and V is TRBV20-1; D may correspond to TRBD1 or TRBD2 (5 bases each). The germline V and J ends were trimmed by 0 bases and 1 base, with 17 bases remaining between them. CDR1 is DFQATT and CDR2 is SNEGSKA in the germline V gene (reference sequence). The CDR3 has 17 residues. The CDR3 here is CSARDRTGAFGTDTQYF. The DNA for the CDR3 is TGCAGTGCTAGAGATCGGACTGGGGCCTTTGGCACAGATACGCAGTATTTT.

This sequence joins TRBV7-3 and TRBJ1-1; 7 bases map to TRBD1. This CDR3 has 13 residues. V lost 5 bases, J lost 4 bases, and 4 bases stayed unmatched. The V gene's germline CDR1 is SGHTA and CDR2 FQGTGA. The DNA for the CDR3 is TGTGCCAGCAGCCCGGACAGGCGCACTGAAGCTTTCTTT. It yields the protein CASSPDRRTEAFF.

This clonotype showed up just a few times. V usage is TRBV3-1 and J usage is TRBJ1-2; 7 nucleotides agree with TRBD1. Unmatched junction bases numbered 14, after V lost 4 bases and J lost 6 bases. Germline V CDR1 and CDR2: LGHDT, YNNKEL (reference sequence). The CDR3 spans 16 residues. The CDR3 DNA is TGTGCCAGCAGCCTTCGACAAATTGTTCAGGGGGATGGCTACACCTTC. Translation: CASSLRQIVQGDGYTF.

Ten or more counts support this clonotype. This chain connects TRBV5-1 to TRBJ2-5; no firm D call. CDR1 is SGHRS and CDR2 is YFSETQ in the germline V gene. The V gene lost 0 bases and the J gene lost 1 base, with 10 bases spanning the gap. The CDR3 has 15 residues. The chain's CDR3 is CASSLAVLTQETQYF. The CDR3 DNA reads TGCGCCAGCAGCTTGGCCGTTTTGACCCAAGAGACCCAGTACTTC.

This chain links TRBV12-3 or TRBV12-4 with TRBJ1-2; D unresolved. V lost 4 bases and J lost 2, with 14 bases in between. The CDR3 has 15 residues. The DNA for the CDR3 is TGTGCCAGCAGTTCCTCGGGAGGTATAAACTATGGCTACACCTTC. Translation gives CASSSSGGINYGYTF.

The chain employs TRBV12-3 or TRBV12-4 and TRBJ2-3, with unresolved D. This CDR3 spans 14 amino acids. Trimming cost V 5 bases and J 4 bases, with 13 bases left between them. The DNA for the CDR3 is TGTGCCAGCAGTCCCCACCCCGCGGCAGATACGCAGTATTTT. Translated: CASSPHPAADTQYF.

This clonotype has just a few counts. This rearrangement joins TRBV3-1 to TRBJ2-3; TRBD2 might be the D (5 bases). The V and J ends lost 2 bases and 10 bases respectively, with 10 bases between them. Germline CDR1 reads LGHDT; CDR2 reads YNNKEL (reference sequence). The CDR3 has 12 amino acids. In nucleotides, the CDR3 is TGTGCCAGCAGCCAAAGGGAGATGCCGCAGTATTTT. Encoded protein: CASSQREMPQYF.

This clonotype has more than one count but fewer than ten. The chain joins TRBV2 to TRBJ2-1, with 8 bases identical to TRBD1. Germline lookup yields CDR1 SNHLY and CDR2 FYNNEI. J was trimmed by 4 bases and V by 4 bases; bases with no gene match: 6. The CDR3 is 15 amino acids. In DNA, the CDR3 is TGTGCCAGCAGTGTGGACAGGGCGCTTTACAATGAGCAGTTCTTC. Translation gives CASSVDRALYNEQFF. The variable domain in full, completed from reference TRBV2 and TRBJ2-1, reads EPEVTQTPSHQVTQMGQEVILRCVPISNHLYFYWYRQILGQKVEFLVSFYNNEISEKSEIFDDQFSVERPDGSNFTLKIRSTKLEDSAMYFCASSVDRALYNEQFFGPGTRLTVL.

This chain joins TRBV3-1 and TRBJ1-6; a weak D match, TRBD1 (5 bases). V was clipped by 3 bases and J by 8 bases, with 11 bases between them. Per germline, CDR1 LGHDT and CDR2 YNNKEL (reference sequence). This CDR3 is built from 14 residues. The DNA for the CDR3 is TGTGCCAGCAGCCAGGTGACAGCCGATTCACCCCTCCACTTT. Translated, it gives CASSQVTADSPLHF.

The CDR3, as DNA: TGCGCCAGCAGCTTGAGACTAGCGGGGGGGCCGCGGGAGACCCAGTACTTC. This gives the protein CASSLRLAGGPRETQYF. The J gene is TRBJ2-5, the V gene TRBV5-1; TRBD2 agrees at 14 bases. This CDR3 has 17 amino acids. CDR1 and CDR2 (germline): SGHRS, YFSETQ. With 1 base clipped from V and 5 bases from J, the junction kept 7 bases outside the gene matches.

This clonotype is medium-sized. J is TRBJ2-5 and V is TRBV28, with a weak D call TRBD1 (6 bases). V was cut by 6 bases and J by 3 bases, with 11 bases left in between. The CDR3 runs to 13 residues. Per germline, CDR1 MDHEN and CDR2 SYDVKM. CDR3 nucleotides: TGTGCCAGCAGGCCACAGGGAAAAGAGACCCAGTACTTC. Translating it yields CASRPQGKETQYF.

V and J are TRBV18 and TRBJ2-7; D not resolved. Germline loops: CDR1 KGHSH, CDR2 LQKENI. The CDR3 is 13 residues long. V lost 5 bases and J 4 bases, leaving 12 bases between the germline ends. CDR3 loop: CASSTTGPYEQYV. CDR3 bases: TGTGCCAGCTCAACGACTGGTCCTTACGAGCAGTACGTC.

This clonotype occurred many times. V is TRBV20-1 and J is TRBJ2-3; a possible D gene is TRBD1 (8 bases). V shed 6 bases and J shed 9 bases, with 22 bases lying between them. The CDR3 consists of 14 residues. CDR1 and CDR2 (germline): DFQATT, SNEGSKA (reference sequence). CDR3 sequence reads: CSAHRGGRRDTQYF. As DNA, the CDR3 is TGCAGTGCCCACAGGGGGGGGCGCCGTGACACGCAGTATTTT.

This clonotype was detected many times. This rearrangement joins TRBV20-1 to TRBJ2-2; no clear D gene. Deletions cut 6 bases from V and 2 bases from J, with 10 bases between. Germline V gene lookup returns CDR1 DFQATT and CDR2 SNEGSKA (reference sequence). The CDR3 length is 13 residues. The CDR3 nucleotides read TGCAGTGCCCTAGTTCCTAACACCGGGGAGCTGTTTTTT. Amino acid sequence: CSALVPNTGELFF.

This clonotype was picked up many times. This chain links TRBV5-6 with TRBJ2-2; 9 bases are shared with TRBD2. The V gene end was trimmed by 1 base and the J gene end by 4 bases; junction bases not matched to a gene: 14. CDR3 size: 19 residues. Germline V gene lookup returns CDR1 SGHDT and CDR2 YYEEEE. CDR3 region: CASSLRRLAGQLSTGELFF. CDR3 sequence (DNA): TGTGCCAGCAGCTTGCGGCGTCTAGCGGGGCAACTATCCACCGGGGAGCTGTTTTTT.

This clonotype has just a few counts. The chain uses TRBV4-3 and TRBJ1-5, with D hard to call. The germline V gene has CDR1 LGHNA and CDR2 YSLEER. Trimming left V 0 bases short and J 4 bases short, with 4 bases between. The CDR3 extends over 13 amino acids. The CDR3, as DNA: TGCGCCAGCAGCCAAGATATGAATCAGCCCCAGCATTTT. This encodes CASSQDMNQPQHF.

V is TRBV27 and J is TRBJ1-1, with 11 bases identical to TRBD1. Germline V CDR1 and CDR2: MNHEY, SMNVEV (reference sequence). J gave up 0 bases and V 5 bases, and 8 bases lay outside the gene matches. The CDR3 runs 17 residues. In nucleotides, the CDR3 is TGTGCCAGCAGTATAGGACAGGGGGCCGAGGTGAACACTGAAGCTTTCTTT. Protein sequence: CASSIGQGAEVNTEAFF.

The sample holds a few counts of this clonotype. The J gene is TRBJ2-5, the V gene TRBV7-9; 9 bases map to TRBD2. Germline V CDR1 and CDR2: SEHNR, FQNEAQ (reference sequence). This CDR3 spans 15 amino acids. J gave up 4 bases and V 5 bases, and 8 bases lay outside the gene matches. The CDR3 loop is CASSAGLRGGETQYF. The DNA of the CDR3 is TGTGCCAGCAGCGCGGGGCTGCGGGGGGGAGAGACCCAGTACTTC.

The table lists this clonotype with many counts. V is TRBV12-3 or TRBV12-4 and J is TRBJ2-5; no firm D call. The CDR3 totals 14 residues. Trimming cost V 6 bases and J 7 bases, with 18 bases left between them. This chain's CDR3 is CASRTVGAFRTQYF. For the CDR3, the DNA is TGTGCCAGCAGAACGGTCGGCGCCTTCAGGACCCAGTACTTC.

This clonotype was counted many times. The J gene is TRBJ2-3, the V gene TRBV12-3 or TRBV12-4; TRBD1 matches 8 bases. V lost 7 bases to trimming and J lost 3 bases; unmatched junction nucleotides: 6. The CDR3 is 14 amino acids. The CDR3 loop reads CASTGTGGTDTQYF. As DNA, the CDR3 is TGTGCCAGCACCGGAACAGGGGGTACAGATACGCAGTATTTT.

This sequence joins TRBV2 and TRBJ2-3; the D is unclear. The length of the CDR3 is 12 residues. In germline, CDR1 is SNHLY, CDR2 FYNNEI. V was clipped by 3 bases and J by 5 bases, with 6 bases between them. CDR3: CASSDLGDTQYF. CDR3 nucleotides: TGTGCCAGCAGTGATCTTGGAGATACGCAGTATTTT.

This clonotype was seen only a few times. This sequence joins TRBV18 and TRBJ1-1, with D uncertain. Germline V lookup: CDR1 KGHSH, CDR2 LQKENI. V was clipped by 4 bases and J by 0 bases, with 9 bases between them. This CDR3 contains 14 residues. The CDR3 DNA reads TGTGCCAGCTCACTCGACACCCTGAACACTGAAGCTTTCTTT. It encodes CASSLDTLNTEAFF.

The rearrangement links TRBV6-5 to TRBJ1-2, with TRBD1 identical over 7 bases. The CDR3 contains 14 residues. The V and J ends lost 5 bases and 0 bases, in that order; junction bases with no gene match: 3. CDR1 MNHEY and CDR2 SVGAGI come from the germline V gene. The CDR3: CASSVGQTNYGYTF. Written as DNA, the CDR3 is TGTGCCAGCAGTGTGGGACAGACTAACTATGGCTACACCTTC.

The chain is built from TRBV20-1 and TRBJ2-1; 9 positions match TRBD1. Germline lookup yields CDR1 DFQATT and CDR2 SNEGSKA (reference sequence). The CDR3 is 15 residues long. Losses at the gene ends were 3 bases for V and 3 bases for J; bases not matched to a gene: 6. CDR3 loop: CSASDGGQGYNEQFF. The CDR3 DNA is TGCAGTGCTAGCGACGGGGGACAGGGCTACAATGAGCAGTTCTTC.

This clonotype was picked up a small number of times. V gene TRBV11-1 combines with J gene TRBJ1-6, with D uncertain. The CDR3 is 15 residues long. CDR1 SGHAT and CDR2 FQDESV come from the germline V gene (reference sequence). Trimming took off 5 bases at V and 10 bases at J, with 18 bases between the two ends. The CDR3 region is CASSPFVGVGSPLHF. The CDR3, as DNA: TGTGCCAGCAGCCCTTTCGTCGGGGTAGGATCACCCCTCCACTTT.

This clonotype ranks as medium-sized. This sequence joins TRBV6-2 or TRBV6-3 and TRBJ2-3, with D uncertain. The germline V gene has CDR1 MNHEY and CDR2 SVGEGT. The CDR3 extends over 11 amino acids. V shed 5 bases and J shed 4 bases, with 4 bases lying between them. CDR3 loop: CASSRPDTQYF. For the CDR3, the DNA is TGTGCCAGCAGTCGGCCAGATACGCAGTATTTT.